The sequence of this T cell receptor beta chain was determined in a study of shared clonotypes between healthy human individuals. Study at large: Used for every donor were three CD4 naive, three CD4 memory, two CD8 naive and one CD8 memory plate.

Some clones are missing from TCRdb's copy, which holds only in-frame ones; the method was immunoSEQ multiplex PCR. The table has about 2 million clones, approximately 94% seen once. On this clone: Within the sample, other DNA sequences also encode this same CDR3.

The naive CD8 fraction comprised CD45RO-negative cells positively selected for CCR7 and excluded terminally differentiated effector memory CD45RA+ cells. The receptor's source is a man younger than 30 in good health. Sequences were obtained from naive CD8+ T cells sorted from blood.

For the CDR3, the DNA is TGTGCCAGCAGTTTCCTCGGCCTTTCCTACGAGCAGTACTTC. Translated, it gives CASSFLGLSYEQYF. The chain combines TRBV27 with TRBJ2-7, with D hard to call. This CDR3 region has 14 residues. Trimming removed 3 bases from V and 1 base from J, with 10 bases in between. In germline, CDR1 is MNHEY, CDR2 SMNVEV (reference sequence).